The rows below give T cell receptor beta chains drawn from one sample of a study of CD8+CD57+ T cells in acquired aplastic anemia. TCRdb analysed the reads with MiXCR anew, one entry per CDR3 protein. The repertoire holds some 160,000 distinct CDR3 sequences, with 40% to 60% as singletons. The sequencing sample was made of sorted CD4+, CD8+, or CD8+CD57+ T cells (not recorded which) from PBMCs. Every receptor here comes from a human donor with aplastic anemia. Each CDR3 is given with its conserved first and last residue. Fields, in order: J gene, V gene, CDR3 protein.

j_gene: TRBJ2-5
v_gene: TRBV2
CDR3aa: CASRPRGGGYETQYF

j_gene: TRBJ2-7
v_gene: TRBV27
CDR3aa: CASSSGLTLDEQYF

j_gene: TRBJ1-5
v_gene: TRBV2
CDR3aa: CASSETVPLYRQPQHF

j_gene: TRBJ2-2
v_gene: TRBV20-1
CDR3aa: CSVIDTGELFF

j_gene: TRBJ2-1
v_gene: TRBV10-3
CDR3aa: CATEAGTHNEQSF

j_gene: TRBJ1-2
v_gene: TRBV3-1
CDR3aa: CASSQGGPLLTF

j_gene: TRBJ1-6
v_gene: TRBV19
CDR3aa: CASKGLFGGIENSPLHF

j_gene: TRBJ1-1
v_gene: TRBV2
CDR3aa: CASSGTPRTEAFF

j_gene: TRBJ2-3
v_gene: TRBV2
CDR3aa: CASRGRGGDTQYF

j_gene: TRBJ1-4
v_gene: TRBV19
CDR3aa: CASSIGVPATNEKLFF

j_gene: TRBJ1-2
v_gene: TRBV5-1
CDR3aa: CASSLGQGVNYGYTF

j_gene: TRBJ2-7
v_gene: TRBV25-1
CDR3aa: CASSEGFEQYF

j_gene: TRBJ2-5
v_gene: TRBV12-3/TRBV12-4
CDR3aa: CASRGGQETQYF

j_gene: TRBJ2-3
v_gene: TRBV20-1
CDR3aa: CSARLAGEGDTQYF

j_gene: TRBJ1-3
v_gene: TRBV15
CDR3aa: CATSSRQGLRNTIYF

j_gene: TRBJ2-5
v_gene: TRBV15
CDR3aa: CATSRGQGRQYF

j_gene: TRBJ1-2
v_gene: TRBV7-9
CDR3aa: CASSFGRNDGYTF

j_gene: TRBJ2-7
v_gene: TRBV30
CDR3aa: CAWSPLAGSYEQYF

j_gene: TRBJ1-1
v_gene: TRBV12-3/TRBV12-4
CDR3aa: CASSLEGVSEASF

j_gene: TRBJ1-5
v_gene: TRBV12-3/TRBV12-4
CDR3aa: CASSSGTRRNQPQHF

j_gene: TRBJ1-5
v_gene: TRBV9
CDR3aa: CASSVDGGNQPQHF

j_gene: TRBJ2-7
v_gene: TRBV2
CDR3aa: CASSERDPGLAYEQYF

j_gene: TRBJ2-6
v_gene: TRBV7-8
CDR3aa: CASSLARKGTLRANVLTF

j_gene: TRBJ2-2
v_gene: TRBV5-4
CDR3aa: CASSRPAGELFF

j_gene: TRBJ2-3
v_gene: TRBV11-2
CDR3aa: CASSPRQGTGDTQYF